This is a list of T cell receptor beta chains from one sample in a study of early T cells in non-severe SARS-CoV-2 infection. MiXCR was run by TCRdb on the 5' RACE reads, yielding one entry per CDR3 protein. In the table there are about 99,000 distinct CDR3 sequences, 16% of which are singletons. The material sequenced was whole blood. The receptor set was obtained from an adult who was a healthcare worker with PCR-confirmed SARS-CoV-2 infection or an uninfected control (not recorded which). Each CDR3 is given with its conserved first and last residue. The D gene is left open where the match is weak. Not all rows give a size; the values are once, few, many and, for expanded clones, a class.

cdr3_aa cdr3_nt v_call clone_size j_call d_call
CAISESGQVSYEQYF TGTGCCATCAGTGAGTCAGGGCAGGTCTCCTACGAGCAGTACTTC TRBV10-3 NA TRBJ2-7 NA
CASMPSRENNEQFF TGTGCCAGCATGCCGTCCAGGGAGAACAATGAGCAGTTCTTC TRBV6-1 few TRBJ2-1 NA
CASSPPETEVYGYTF TGTGCCAGCAGCCCCCCCGAGACGGAAGTCTATGGCTACACCTTC TRBV9 NA TRBJ1-2 NA
CASKVRGPVYGYTF TGTGCCAGCAAGGTCAGGGGGCCGGTCTATGGCTACACCTTC TRBV28 few TRBJ1-2 TRBD1
CASSTKQGKSTDTQYF TGTGCCAGCAGTACGAAGCAGGGGAAAAGCACAGATACGCAGTATTTT TRBV7-9 few TRBJ2-3 NA
CASSYSGTGTITGYTF TGTGCCAGCAGCTATTCTGGAACCGGGACGATTACGGGCTACACCTTC TRBV11-2 few TRBJ1-2 NA
CSVAQPTGTETQYF TGCAGCGTTGCTCAACCCACAGGAACGGAGACCCAGTACTTC TRBV29-1 NA TRBJ2-5 NA
CASSLTAQGHGYTF TGCGCCAGCAGCTTGACCGCCCAGGGCCATGGCTACACCTTC TRBV5-1 NA TRBJ1-2 NA
CASTSGTASYEQYF TGTGCCAGCACCTCCGGGACAGCCTCCTACGAGCAGTACTTC TRBV28 NA TRBJ2-7 TRBD1
CASSIKIQGTDTQYF TGTGCCAGTAGTATAAAGATCCAGGGCACAGATACGCAGTATTTT TRBV19 few TRBJ2-3 NA
CASSSDRAAENTIYF TGTGCCAGCAGCTCTGACAGGGCGGCTGAAAACACCATATATTTT TRBV7-9 NA TRBJ1-3 TRBD1
CASSKLVLGGGYTF TGTGCCAGCAGCAAACTGGTCCTAGGGGGAGGCTACACCTTC TRBV7-8 few TRBJ1-2 NA
CASSPRGTGELFF TGTGCCAGCAGCCCCCGCGGGACCGGGGAGCTGTTTTTT TRBV14 NA TRBJ2-2 NA
CSVLGTSGQETQYF TGCAGCGTACTCGGGACTAGCGGCCAAGAGACCCAGTACTTC TRBV29-1 NA TRBJ2-5 TRBD2